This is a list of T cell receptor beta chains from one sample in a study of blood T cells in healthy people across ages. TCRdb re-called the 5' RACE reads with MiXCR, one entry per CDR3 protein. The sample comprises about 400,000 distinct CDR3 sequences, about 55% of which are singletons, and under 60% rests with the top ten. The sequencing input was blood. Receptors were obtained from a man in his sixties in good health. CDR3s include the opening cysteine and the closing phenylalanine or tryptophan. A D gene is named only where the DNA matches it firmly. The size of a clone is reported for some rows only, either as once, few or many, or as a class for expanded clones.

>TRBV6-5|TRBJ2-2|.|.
TGTGCCAGCAGCCCAACGGGGTTGGAGGGGGAGCTGTTTTTT
CASSPTGLEGELFF
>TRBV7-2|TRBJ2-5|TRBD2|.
TGTGCCAGCAGGCTAGCGGGAGGGCCAGGAGAGACCCAGTACTTC
CASRLAGGPGETQYF
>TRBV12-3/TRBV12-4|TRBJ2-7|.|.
TGTGCCAGCAGTTCCTCGGTTAGCTCATACGAGCAGTACTTC
CASSSSVSSYEQYF
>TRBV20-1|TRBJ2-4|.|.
TGCAGTGCACAAAGCACATGGGGCCCAAACATTCAGTACTTC
CSAQSTWGPNIQYF
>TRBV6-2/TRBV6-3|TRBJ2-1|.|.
TGTGCCAGCAGTTACGTTGGAGGGTCCTACAATGAGCAGTTCTTC
CASSYVGGSYNEQFF
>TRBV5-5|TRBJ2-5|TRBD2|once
TGTGCCAGCAGCTTGGCCTTAGCGGGGGCACTCCAAGAGACCCAGTACTTC
CASSLALAGALQETQYF
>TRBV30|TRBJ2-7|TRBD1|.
TGTGCCTGGAGGCCCGCGACAGGGAAGACCTACGAGCAGTACTTC
CAWRPATGKTYEQYF
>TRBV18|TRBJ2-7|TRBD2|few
TGTGCCAGCTCACCACCGACCCGCGGGGGGGGCGAGCAGTACTTC
CASSPPTRGGGEQYF
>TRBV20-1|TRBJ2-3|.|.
TGCAGTGCTGGCGAGGGTGTTCGTGAAGATACGCAGTATTTT
CSAGEGVREDTQYF
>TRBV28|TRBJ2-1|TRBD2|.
TGTGCCAGCAGTTTATTAGCGGGTTACAATGAGCAGTTCTTC
CASSLLAGYNEQFF
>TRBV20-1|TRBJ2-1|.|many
TGCAGTGCTAGAGTGCCTTCCGGGCCCTACAATGAGCAGTTCTTC
CSARVPSGPYNEQFF
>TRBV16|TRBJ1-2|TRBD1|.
TGTGCCAGCAGCCCCTCCCAAGGACAGGGCGGATATGGCTACACCTTC
CASSPSQGQGGYGYTF
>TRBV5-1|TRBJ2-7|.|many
TGCGCCAGCAGCGTGGAGGGACGATACGAGCAGTACTTC
CASSVEGRYEQYF
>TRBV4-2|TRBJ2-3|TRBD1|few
TGTGCCAGCAGCCAGGGAATAGGACAGGGTGAAGATACGCAGTATTTT
CASSQGIGQGEDTQYF
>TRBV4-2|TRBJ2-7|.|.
TGTGCCAGCGGAACACAGGGTCTTGGATCCTACGAGCAGTACTTC
CASGTQGLGSYEQYF
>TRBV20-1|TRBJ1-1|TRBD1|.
TGCAGTCCCCGGGCAGGGGGCGCGAACACTGAAGCTTTCTTT
CSPRAGGANTEAFF
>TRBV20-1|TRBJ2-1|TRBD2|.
TGCAGTGCTAGGGCTAGCGGGGGGTACAATGAGCAGTTCTTC
CSARASGGYNEQFF
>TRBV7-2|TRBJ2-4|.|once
TGTGCCAGCAGCTCCGCCTTAGCCAAAAACATTCAGTACTTC
CASSSALAKNIQYF
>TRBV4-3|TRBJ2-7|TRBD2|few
TGCGCCAGCAGCCAAGAAACGACTAGCGGGAGGGCCATTCCCTACGAGCAGTACTTC
CASSQETTSGRAIPYEQYF
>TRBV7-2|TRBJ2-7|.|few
TGTGCCCCAGCTCCAGCCGAGCAGTACTTC
CAPAPAEQYF
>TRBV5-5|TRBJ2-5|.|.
TGTGCCAGCAGCCGCAACAGCGGACTTCAAGAGACCCAGTACTTC
CASSRNSGLQETQYF
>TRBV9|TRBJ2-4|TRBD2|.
TGTGCCAGCAGCGCCGGACTAGCGGGAGGTGGCCAAAACATTCAGTACTTC
CASSAGLAGGGQNIQYF
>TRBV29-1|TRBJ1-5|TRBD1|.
TGCAGCGTTGCGGGCAGGGGGGTCAATCAGCCCCAGCATTTT
CSVAGRGVNQPQHF
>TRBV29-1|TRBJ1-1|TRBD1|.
TGCAGCGCGACGGACAGGGGCACTGAAGCTTTCTTT
CSATDRGTEAFF
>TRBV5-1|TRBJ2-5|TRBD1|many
TGCGCCAGCAGCTTGGGGGCTGGACAGGGGGCGCGGGAGACCCAGTACTTC
CASSLGAGQGARETQYF
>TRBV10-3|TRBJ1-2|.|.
TGTGCCATCAGTGAGTCGAGGGTTAAGGTACCTAACTATGGCTACACCTTC
CAISESRVKVPNYGYTF
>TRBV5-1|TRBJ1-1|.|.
TGCGCCAGCAGCTTGGGGCGGGGAGGTGACACTGAAGCTTTCTTT
CASSLGRGGDTEAFF
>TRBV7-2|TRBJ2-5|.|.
TGTGCCAGCAGCCCCCTGTATGGGGAGACCCAGTACTTC
CASSPLYGETQYF
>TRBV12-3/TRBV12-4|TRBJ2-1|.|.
TGTGCCAGCAGATCCCCAGGCAATGAGCAGTTCTTC
CASRSPGNEQFF
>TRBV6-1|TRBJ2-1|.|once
TGTGCCAGCAGCCCCGGGCCCTCGTGGTTATTC
CASSPGPSWLF
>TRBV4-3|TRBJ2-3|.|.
TGCGCCAGCAGCCATGCCGTAGGGGGTACGCAGTATTTT
CASSHAVGGTQYF
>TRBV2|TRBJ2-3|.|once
TGTGCCAGCAGTGGACAGGTGCTTTCAGATACGCAGTATTTT
CASSGQVLSDTQYF